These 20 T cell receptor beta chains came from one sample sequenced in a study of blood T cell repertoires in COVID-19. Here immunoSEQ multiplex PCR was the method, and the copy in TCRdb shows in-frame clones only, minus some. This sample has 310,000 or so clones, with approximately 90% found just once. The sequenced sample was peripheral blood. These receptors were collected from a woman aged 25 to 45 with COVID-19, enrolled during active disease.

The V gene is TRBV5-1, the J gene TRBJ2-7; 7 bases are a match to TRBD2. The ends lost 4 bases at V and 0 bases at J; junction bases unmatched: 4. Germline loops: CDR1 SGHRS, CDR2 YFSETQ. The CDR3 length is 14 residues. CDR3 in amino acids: CASSNRDYSYEQYF. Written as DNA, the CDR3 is TGCGCCAGCAGCAACCGGGACTACTCCTACGAGCAGTACTTC.

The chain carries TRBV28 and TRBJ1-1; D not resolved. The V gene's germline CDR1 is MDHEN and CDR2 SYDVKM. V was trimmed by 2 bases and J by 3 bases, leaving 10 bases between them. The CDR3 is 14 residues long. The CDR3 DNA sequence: TGTGCCAGCAGTTTAGTCAGGAAAGACACTGAAGCTTTCTTT. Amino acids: CASSLVRKDTEAFF.

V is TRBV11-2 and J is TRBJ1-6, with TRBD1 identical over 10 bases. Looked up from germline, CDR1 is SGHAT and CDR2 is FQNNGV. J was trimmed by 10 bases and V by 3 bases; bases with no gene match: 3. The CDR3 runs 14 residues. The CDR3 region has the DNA TGTGCCAGCAGCTTTGGGACAGGGGAATCACCCCTCCACTTT. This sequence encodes CASSFGTGESPLHF. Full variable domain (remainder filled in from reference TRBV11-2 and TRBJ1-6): EAGVAQSPRYKIIEKRQSVAFWCNPISGHATLYWYQQILGQGPKLLIQFQNNGVVDDSQLPKDRFSAERLKGVDSTLKIQPAKLEDSAVYLCASSFGTGESPLHFGNGTRLTVT.

As DNA, the CDR3 is TGCAGCGTTGAAGGAAGCGGCTTAGGGATCTACGAGCAGTACTTC. This translates into CSVEGSGLGIYEQYF. The rearrangement links TRBV29-1 to TRBJ2-7, with D possibly matching TRBD2 (5 bases). CDR1 is SQVTM, CDR2 ANQGSEA, per germline. CDR3 length: 15 residues. Trimming pared 1 base from V and 3 bases from J, leaving 16 bases between.

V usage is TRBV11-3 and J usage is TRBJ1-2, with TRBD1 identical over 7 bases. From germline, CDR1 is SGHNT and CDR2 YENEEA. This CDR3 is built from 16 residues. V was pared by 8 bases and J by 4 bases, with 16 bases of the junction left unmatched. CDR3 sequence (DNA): TGTGCCAGCGGCCAGGGGGACTCAGGGTGGGGCTATGGCTACACCTTC. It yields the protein CASGQGDSGWGYGYTF. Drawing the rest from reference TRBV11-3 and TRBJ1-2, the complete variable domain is EAGVVQSPRYKIIEKKQPVAFWCNPISGHNTLYWYLQNLGQGPELLIRYENEEAVDDSQLPKDRFSAERLKGVDSTLKIQPAELGDSAVYLCASGQGDSGWGYGYTFGSGTRLTVV.

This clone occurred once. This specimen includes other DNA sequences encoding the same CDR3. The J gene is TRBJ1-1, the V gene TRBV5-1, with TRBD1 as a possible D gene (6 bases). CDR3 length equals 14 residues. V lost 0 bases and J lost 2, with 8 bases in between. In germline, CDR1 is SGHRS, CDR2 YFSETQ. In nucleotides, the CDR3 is TGCGCCAGCAGCTTGGACAGGGTTAACACTGAAGCTTTCTTT. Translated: CASSLDRVNTEAFF.

CDR3 sequence: CASSHAKNTEAFF. The DNA of the CDR3 is TGTGCCAGCAGCCACGCGAAGAACACTGAAGCTTTCTTT. The chain employs TRBV3-1 (or the pseudogene TRBV3-2) and TRBJ1-1, with no clear D. CDR1 and CDR2 (germline): LGHDT, YNNKEL (reference sequence). The CDR3 is 13 residues long. Trimming pared 3 bases from V and 1 base from J, leaving 6 bases between.

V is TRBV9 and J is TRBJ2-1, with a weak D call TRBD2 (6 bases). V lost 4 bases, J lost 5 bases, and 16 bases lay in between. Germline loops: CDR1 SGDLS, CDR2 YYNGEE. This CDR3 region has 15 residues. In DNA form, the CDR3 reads TGTGCCAGCAGCCCCCACCCGGAGGGGCACAATGAGCAGTTCTTC. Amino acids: CASSPHPEGHNEQFF.

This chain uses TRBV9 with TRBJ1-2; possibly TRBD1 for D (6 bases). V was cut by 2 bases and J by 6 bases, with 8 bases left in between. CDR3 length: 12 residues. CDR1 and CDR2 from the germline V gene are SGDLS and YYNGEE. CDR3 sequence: CASSVGQHGYTF. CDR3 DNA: TGTGCCAGCAGCGTTGGACAGCATGGCTACACCTTC.

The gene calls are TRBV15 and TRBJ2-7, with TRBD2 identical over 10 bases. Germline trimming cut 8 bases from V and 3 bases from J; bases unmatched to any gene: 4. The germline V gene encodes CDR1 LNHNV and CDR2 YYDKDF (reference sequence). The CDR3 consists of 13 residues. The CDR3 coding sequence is TGTGCCACCCGTCCTAGCGGGGGCTACGAGCAGTACTTC. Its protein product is CATRPSGGYEQYF. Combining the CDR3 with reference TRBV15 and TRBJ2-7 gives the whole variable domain DAMVIQNPRYQVTQFGKPVTLSCSQTLNHNVMYWYQQKSSQAPKLLFHYYDKDFNNEADTPDNFQSRRPNTSFCFLDIRSPGLGDTAMYLCATRPSGGYEQYFGPGTRLTVT.

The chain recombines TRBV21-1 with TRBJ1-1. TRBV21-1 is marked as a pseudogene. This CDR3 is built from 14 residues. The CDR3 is CASTRPRGNTEAFF. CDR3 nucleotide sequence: TGTGCCAGCACTCGGCCCCGGGGGAACACTGAAGCTTTCTTT.

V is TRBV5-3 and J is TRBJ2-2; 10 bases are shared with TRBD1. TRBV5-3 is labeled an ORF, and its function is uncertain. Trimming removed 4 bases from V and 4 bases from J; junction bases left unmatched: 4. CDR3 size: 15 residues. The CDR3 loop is CARSLDRGPTGELFF. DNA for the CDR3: TGTGCCAGAAGCCTCGACAGGGGGCCCACCGGGGAGCTGTTTTTT.

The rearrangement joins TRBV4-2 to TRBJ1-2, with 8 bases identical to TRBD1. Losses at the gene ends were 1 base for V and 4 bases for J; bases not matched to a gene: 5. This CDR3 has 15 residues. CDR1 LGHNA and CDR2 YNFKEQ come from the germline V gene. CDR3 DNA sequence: TGTGCCAGCAGCCAAGTCGGAGACAGGGGCTATGGCTACACCTTC. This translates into CASSQVGDRGYGYTF.

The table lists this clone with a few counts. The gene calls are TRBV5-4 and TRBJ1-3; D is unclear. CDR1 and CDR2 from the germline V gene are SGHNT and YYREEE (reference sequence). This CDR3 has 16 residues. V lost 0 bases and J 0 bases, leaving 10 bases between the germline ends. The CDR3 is CASSLAPPSSGNTIYF. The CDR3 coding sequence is TGTGCCAGCAGCTTGGCCCCGCCTAGCTCTGGAAACACCATATATTTT. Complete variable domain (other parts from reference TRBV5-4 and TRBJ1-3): ETGVTQSPTHLIKTRGQQVTLRCSSQSGHNTVSWYQQALGQGPQFIFQYYREEENGRGNFPPRFSGLQFPNYSSELNVNALELDDSALYLCASSLAPPSSGNTIYFGEGSWLTVV.

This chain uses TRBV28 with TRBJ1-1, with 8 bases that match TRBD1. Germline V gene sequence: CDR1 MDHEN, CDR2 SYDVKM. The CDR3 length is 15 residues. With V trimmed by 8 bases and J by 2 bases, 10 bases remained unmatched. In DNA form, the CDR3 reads TGTGCCAGCTTGTACCCCGGGACAGGAAACACTGAAGCTTTCTTT. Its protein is CASLYPGTGNTEAFF.

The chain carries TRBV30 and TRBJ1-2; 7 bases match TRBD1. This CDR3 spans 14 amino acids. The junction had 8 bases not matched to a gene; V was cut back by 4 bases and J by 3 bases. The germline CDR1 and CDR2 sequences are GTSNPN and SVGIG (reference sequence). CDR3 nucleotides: TGTGCCTGGAATGAGGCAGGGGGATACTATGGCTACACCTTC. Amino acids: CAWNEAGGYYGYTF.

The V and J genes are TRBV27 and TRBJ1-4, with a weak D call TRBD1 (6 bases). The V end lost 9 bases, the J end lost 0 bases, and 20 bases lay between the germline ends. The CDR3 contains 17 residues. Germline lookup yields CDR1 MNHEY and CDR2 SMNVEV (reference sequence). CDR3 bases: TGTGCCAGTTCTCCCACAGGGCGGATGGCAACTAATGAAAAACTGTTTTTT. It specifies CASSPTGRMATNEKLFF. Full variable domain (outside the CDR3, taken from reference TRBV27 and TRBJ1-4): EAQVTQNPRYLITVTGKKLTVTCSQNMNHEYMSWYRQDPGLGLRQIYYSMNVEVTDKGDVPEGYKVSRKEKRNFPLILESPSPNQTSLYFCASSPTGRMATNEKLFFGSGTQLSVL.

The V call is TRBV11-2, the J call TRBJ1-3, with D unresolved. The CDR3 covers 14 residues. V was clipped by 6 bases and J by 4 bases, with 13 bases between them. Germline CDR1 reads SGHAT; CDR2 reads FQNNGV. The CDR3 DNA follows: TGTGCCAGCAGGTCGGAGGGTCTGGGAAACACCATATATTTT. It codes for CASRSEGLGNTIYF.

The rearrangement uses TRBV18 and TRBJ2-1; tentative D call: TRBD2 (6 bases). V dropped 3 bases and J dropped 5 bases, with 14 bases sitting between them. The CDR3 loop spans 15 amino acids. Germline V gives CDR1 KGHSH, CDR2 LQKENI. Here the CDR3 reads CASSPTEGGHNEQFF. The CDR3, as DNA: TGTGCCAGCTCACCGACTGAGGGAGGTCACAATGAGCAGTTCTTC.

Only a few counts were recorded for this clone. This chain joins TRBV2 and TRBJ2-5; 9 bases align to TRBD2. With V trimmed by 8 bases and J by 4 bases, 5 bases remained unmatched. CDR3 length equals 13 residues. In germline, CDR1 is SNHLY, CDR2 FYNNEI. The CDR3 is CASQAGGLETQYF. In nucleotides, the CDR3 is TGTGCCAGCCAAGCGGGAGGATTAGAGACCCAGTACTTC.